This is a list of T cell receptor beta chains from one sample in a study of blood T cell repertoires in COVID-19. Produced via immunoSEQ multiplex PCR; TCRdb's table is partial and in-frame only. The sample yields around 190,000 clones, more than 80% seen once. Sequenced: peripheral blood. The receptor set was obtained from a human donor in a cohort sampled during active COVID-19. The CDR3 runs from the conserved cysteine through the conserved F or W. The D gene is left open where the match is weak. Clone size, where shown, is once, few, many, or a class for clones that have expanded.

D gene	J gene	clone size	V gene	CDR3 protein	CDR3 DNA
NA	TRBJ1-2	NA	TRBV30	CACADRGVDGYTF	TGTGCCTGTGCAGACAGAGGTGTCGATGGCTACACCTTC
TRBD1	TRBJ1-4	NA	TRBV7-9	CASRSQGTSNEKLFF	TGTGCCAGCAGATCACAGGGGACCTCTAATGAAAAACTGTTTTTT
NA	TRBJ1-4	NA	TRBV12-3/TRBV12-4	CASSLSNEKLFF	TGTGCCAGCAGTCTCTCTAATGAAAAACTGTTTTTT
NA	TRBJ2-7	NA	TRBV4-1	CASSQPSDAGPSYEQYF	TGCGCCAGCAGCCAACCTTCCGATGCGGGGCCTTCCTACGAGCAGTACTTC
NA	TRBJ1-5	NA	TRBV10-2	CASSEAITQVSNQPQHF	TGCGCCAGCAGTGAGGCCATCACACAGGTTAGCAATCAGCCCCAGCATTTT
NA	TRBJ1-1	NA	TRBV5-1	CASSLGLGARTEAFF	TGCGCCAGCAGCTTGGGATTGGGAGCACGCACTGAAGCTTTCTTT
TRBD2	TRBJ2-3	once	TRBV9	CASSVSGDTDTQYF	TGTGCCAGCAGCGTCAGCGGGGACACAGATACGCAGTATTTT
TRBD1	TRBJ1-2	NA	TRBV6-5	CASSYYQGADGYTF	TGTGCCAGCAGTTACTACCAGGGGGCGGATGGCTACACCTTC
TRBD1	TRBJ2-1	NA	TRBV2	CASTLTGGVLNEQFF	TGTGCCAGCACTTTGACAGGGGGGGTATTAAATGAGCAGTTCTTC
NA	TRBJ2-6	NA	TRBV5-1	CASSLGSRAYGANVLTF	TGCGCCAGCAGCTTGGGTAGCAGGGCGTACGGGGCCAACGTCCTGACTTTC
NA	TRBJ1-1	NA	TRBV6-5	CASSRGIVNTEAFF	TGTGCCAGCAGTAGGGGCATAGTAAACACTGAAGCTTTCTTT
NA	TRBJ1-2	NA	TRBV4-2	CASSQGSGVYGYTF	TGTGCCAGCAGCCAAGGGTCAGGCGTCTATGGCTACACCTTC
TRBD1	TRBJ1-3	NA	TRBV11-2	CASSPKQGVWNSGNTIYF	TGTGCCAGCAGCCCGAAACAGGGGGTGTGGAACTCTGGAAACACCATATATTTT
TRBD1	TRBJ1-1	NA	TRBV18	CASSLLGQGAGNTEAFF	TGTGCCAGCTCCCTTCTTGGACAGGGGGCTGGGAACACTGAAGCTTTCTTT
NA	TRBJ2-5	once	TRBV10-1	CASSPGVGETQYF	TGCGCCAGCAGCCCAGGGGTGGGGGAGACCCAGTACTTC
NA	TRBJ2-2	NA	TRBV7-9	CASSADRKAGELFF	TGTGCCAGCAGCGCCGACAGGAAAGCCGGGGAGCTGTTTTTT
TRBD1	TRBJ1-2	NA	TRBV7-9	CASSLITGGPGGLNYGYTF	TGTGCCAGCAGCTTGATTACAGGGGGCCCAGGGGGTTTAAACTATGGCTACACCTTC
NA	TRBJ2-3	few	TRBV7-2	CASSRGVGTDTQYF	TGTGCCAGCAGCCGGGGAGTTGGCACAGATACGCAGTATTTT
TRBD2	TRBJ2-1	once	TRBV6-5	CASSSLLAGDFNEQFF	TGTGCCAGCAGTTCCCTCCTAGCGGGGGACTTCAATGAGCAGTTCTTC
NA	TRBJ2-7	NA	TRBV5-4	CASSLGLGSYEQYF	TGTGCCAGCAGCTTAGGACTGGGCTCCTACGAGCAGTACTTC
NA	TRBJ2-7	few	TRBV5-1	CASSLAGALTYEQYF	TGCGCCAGCAGCTTGGCAGGGGCCCTTACCTACGAGCAGTACTTC
NA	TRBJ2-1	NA	TRBV19	CASRTSVDYNEQFF	TGTGCCAGTAGGACTAGTGTGGACTACAATGAGCAGTTCTTC
TRBD2	TRBJ2-3	NA	TRBV7-3	CASSLRAGAPTDTQYF	TGTGCCAGCAGCTTAAGAGCGGGGGCCCCCACAGATACGCAGTATTTT
TRBD1	TRBJ2-2	NA	TRBV13	CASRLTGEDTGELFF	TGTGCCAGCAGACTGACAGGGGAGGACACCGGGGAGCTGTTTTTT
TRBD2	TRBJ2-1	NA	TRBV9	CASSPRLAGDNEQFF	TGTGCCAGCAGCCCTCGACTAGCGGGGGACAATGAGCAGTTCTTC
NA	TRBJ1-5	NA	TRBV5-6	CASSLGPRGSNQPQHF	TGTGCCAGCAGCTTGGGACCCCGAGGTAGCAATCAGCCCCAGCATTTT
NA	TRBJ1-2	NA	TRBV2	CASNPRDTVYGYTF	TGTGCCAGCAACCCCAGGGACACGGTCTATGGCTACACCTTC
NA	TRBJ2-7	NA	TRBV5-6	CASSALGQATYEQYF	TGTGCCAGCAGCGCCCTCGGACAAGCTACCTACGAGCAGTACTTC
NA	TRBJ2-2	few	TRBV7-9	CASRSDSGPGELFF	TGTGCCAGCAGGAGCGACTCAGGGCCCGGGGAGCTGTTTTTT
TRBD1	TRBJ2-7	NA	TRBV7-9	CASSTSSRDRAYEQYF	TGTGCCAGCAGCACAAGCAGTCGGGACAGGGCTTACGAGCAGTACTTC
NA	TRBJ1-2	NA	TRBV9	CASSVGAGVVYGYTF	TGTGCCAGCAGCGTCGGGGCAGGGGTAGTCTATGGCTACACCTTC
TRBD1	TRBJ2-3	NA	TRBV19	CASSIRDRVTDTQYF	TGTGCCAGTAGTATCCGGGACAGGGTCACAGATACGCAGTATTTT
TRBD2	TRBJ2-2	few	TRBV5-1	CASRGANTGELFF	TGCGCCAGTCGGGGGGCGAACACCGGGGAGCTGTTTTTT
TRBD1	TRBJ2-1	NA	TRBV10-2	CASSKTGGNYNEQFF	TGCGCCAGCAGTAAAACAGGGGGCAACTACAATGAGCAGTTCTTC
NA	TRBJ1-2	NA	TRBV6-2/TRBV6-3	CASSIAATHGYTF	TGTGCCAGCAGTATAGCCGCTACTCATGGCTACACCTTC